This T cell receptor (beta chain) was recorded in a study of shared clonotypes between healthy human individuals (dated by TCRdb to about 2020). In terms of the full investigation: A few men and a couple of women, aged 18 to 49 years, made up the cohort. For each donor, three plates each were used for CD4 naive and CD4 memory, two plates were used for CD8 naive, and one plate was used for CD8 memory. To estimate repertoire size and how much clonotypes are shared between individuals, the study performed deep sequencing of blood TCR repertoires from roughly five healthy adults. To increase sequencing depth and limit assay-specific biases, TCR repertoire library preparation and sequencing were carried out by different laboratories using diverse techniques. Per donor, leukapheresis produced somewhere between about 0.8 and 9.5 billion PBMCs. The paper's findings and limits, for the study overall: Sampling was restricted to blood, and TCR repertoires in tissue are likely to differ from TCR repertoires in blood. Sharing across a few donors was observed for about 5% of naive CD4, 3% to 3.5% of naive CD8, 2% to 2.5% of memory CD4, and roughly 0.4% of memory CD8 clonotypes. Higher generation probabilities were observed for clonotypes shared by all four sorted-subset donors than for non-shared clonotypes. Even with the large sequencing depth, rarefaction of the sorted-subset datasets indicated that sequencing was incomplete. Naive subsets generally had larger estimated clonotype richness than memory subsets. Pairwise subsampling indicated that sequencing depth was expected to affect the degree of clonotype sharing among donors. Because the study included only a small number of donors, the genetic and exposure-history diversity represented was limited.

Using the deep immunoSEQ assay, TCR CDR3 regions were amplified from genomic DNA by multiplex PCR. Extracted genomic DNA from each cell subset was spread evenly across all wells of several immunoSEQ 96-well plates, with each plate serving as a replicate. For sorted subsets, around 200 ng genomic DNA, equal to 30,000 or so T cell genomes, was loaded into each replicate PCR. The purified libraries were quantified using a Qubit 3.0 fluorometer, sized with a Bioanalyzer 2100, and then quantified again using the KAPA Library Quantification kit. Every immunoSEQ 96-well plate was sequenced on a dedicated single-read 150-cycle Illumina NextSeq 550 flow cell. From the authors' description of their analysis: Because the immunoSEQ output held only junctional sequences and lacked quality scores, the filtering could not match the filtering applied to full-length reads. To assign V/J genes and CDR3, sequences were annotated against IMGT germline references using PyIR, a Python wrapper for IgBLAST v1.9. Any read was removed if the V/J assignment was weak (E-value above 1e-6), the CDR3 was missing, or the read contained stop codons, out-of-frame junctions, or ambiguous translated residues. V3J clonotypes were defined as sequences sharing an identical inferred V gene, J gene, and CDR3 amino acid sequence. The percentage overlap between two repertoires was calculated by dividing the number of shared unique clonotypes by the size of the smaller repertoire. Repertoire richness was assessed with RTK rarefaction, the Chao1 estimator, and Recon v2.1 estimates of unobserved clonotypes. Generation probabilities for all TCRbeta clonotypes obtained by the gDNA method from four donors were computed using OLGA. TCRdb's version of the immuneACCESS table is confined to in-frame rearrangements and falls short of the full clone set. An unresolved V gene accounts for under half of the shortfall where checked; the remainder is of unknown origin. The DNA was the basis for D and trimming; V, J and clone size are from that table. Across this sample there are millions of clones, with about 95% seen only once. 0.1% to 0.15% of the sample comes from the top ten.

A distance of 13 bases separates the germline ends of V and J, which lose 2 bases and 2 bases respectively. Per the germline V gene, MNHEY is the CDR1 and SVGAGI is the CDR2. The CDR3 goes from the cysteine to the phenylalanine over 15 residues. Only CDR3 DNA is held: 45 bases, read in frame from base 1. Comments on this clone: This receptor's antigen is unknown. No much larger clone is present one base from it, and per-base qualities are unavailable.

Healthy HIV-negative adults with no recently reported acute infections or vaccinations were included as donors. Only Caucasian adults living in Nashville, Tennessee, USA were represented among the donors. CD4+ T cells were enriched by magnetic negative selection; naive cells were then positively selected on CD45RA, and the negative fraction formed the memory subset. Blood was obtained by leukapheresis, after which PBMCs were separated by Ficoll-Histopaque density gradient centrifugation and cryopreserved in liquid nitrogen vapor phase. Analytical flow cytometry was used to check the purity and quantity of every magnetically sorted T cell population. Genomic DNA was isolated from every sorted fraction and measured by UV absorbance on a Nanodrop 2000c.

Here the chain combines TRBV6-5 and TRBJ2-7; the D gene is perhaps TRBD1, from 6 matching bases. The sequencing sample was made of naive CD4+ T cells sorted from blood. Interpreted using the paper, the cell subset or site label stands for: CD45RA+ positively selected. The TCR originated in a man younger than 30 in good health. Read as DNA, the sequence is TGTGCCAGCAGTTACGGCCAGGGGCCACCCTACGAGCAGTACTTC. Its amino acids are CASSYGQGPPYEQYF.